A selection of T cell receptor beta chains follows, all from one sample in a study of control samples from healthy donors and cancer patients. The protocol was immunoSEQ multiplex PCR, while the TCRdb copy is restricted to in-frame clones and leaves out a portion. The data hold 180,000 or so clones, with 91% observed a single time. Sample: blood. These TCRs come from a woman under 40 in good health. The CDR3 runs from the conserved cysteine through the conserved F or W. Each record gives: V gene, J gene, D gene, clone size, CDR3 DNA, CDR3 protein. The D gene is left open where the match is weak. Only part of the rows carry a size: once, few, many, or a class if the clone is expanded.

V: TRBV19; J: TRBJ2-1; D: TRBD1; size: NA; DNA: TGTGCCAGTAGGGACAGGAGATACAATGAGCAGTTCTTC; CDR3: CASRDRRYNEQFF
V: TRBV6-5; J: TRBJ1-4; D: NA; size: NA; DNA: TGTGCCAGCAGTACCCAAGCACTCCCTAATGAAAAACTGTTTTTT; CDR3: CASSTQALPNEKLFF
V: TRBV18; J: TRBJ2-1; D: TRBD1; size: NA; DNA: TGTGCCAGCTCACAAGCAGGGGGCACGAATGAGCAGTTCTTC; CDR3: CASSQAGGTNEQFF
V: TRBV19; J: TRBJ1-1; D: TRBD1; size: NA; DNA: TGTGCCAGTAAAGACAGGGGGAGCTTCACTGAAGCTTTCTTT; CDR3: CASKDRGSFTEAFF
V: TRBV5-6; J: TRBJ2-7; D: TRBD2; size: NA; DNA: TGTGCCAGCAGCTTGTTTAGCGGGGGTTTTGGAGAGCAGTACTTC; CDR3: CASSLFSGGFGEQYF
V: TRBV6-6; J: TRBJ2-5; D: NA; size: NA; DNA: TGTGCCAGCAGTAACCGGGGGCCTGAGACCCAGTACTTC; CDR3: CASSNRGPETQYF
V: TRBV28; J: TRBJ1-5; D: TRBD1; size: NA; DNA: TGTGCCAGCAGTTTTCGGACAGGGTATAGCAATCAGCCCCAGCATTTT; CDR3: CASSFRTGYSNQPQHF
V: TRBV29-1; J: TRBJ1-1; D: NA; size: NA; DNA: TGCAGCGTAACAGGGAACACTGAAGCTTTCTTT; CDR3: CSVTGNTEAFF
V: TRBV28; J: TRBJ1-4; D: NA; size: NA; DNA: TGTGCCAGCAGTTTATGGACAACTAATGAAAAACTGTTTTTT; CDR3: CASSLWTTNEKLFF
V: TRBV6-6; J: TRBJ2-7; D: TRBD2; size: NA; DNA: TGTGCCAGCACCTTATCGACTAGCGCGAGCTCCTACGAGCAGTACTTC; CDR3: CASTLSTSASSYEQYF
V: TRBV5-5; J: TRBJ2-5; D: NA; size: NA; DNA: TGTGCCAGCAGCTTGGGCAGCCAAGAGACCCAGTACTTC; CDR3: CASSLGSQETQYF
V: TRBV9; J: TRBJ1-1; D: TRBD1; size: NA; DNA: TGTGCCAGCAGCGTAGGGGGGACAGGGGCGAACACTGAAGCTTTCTTT; CDR3: CASSVGGTGANTEAFF
V: TRBV7-9; J: TRBJ2-3; D: TRBD2; size: NA; DNA: TGTGCCAGCAGCCCCGGACTAGCGGGAGTCCGCACAGATACGCAGTATTTT; CDR3: CASSPGLAGVRTDTQYF
V: TRBV21-1; J: TRBJ1-1; D: NA; size: NA; DNA: TGTGCCAGCAGCAAAGTAGGTAGGACAGGGAGGGCTGAAGCTTTCTTT; CDR3: CASSKVGRTGRAEAFF
V: TRBV9; J: TRBJ1-6; D: NA; size: NA; DNA: TGTGCCAGCAGCGTGGGAGGTCAGGCTAATTCACCCCTCCACTTT; CDR3: CASSVGGQANSPLHF
V: TRBV6-1; J: TRBJ1-1; D: NA; size: NA; DNA: TGTGCCAGCAGTGAAGACTGGACGGGGAACACTGAAGCTTTCTTT; CDR3: CASSEDWTGNTEAFF
V: TRBV11-2; J: TRBJ2-5; D: TRBD2; size: NA; DNA: TGTGCCAGCAGCTTAGGGGGGCTAGCGGGACACCAAGAGACCCAGTACTTC; CDR3: CASSLGGLAGHQETQYF
V: TRBV30; J: TRBJ1-5; D: TRBD1; size: NA; DNA: TGTGCCTGGAGTGAGGGGACAGGGTATAGCAATCAGCCCCAGCATTTT; CDR3: CAWSEGTGYSNQPQHF
V: TRBV11-2; J: TRBJ1-1; D: TRBD1; size: NA; DNA: TGTGCCAGCAGCTTAAAGCCCAGGGGGCGGAACACTGAAGCTTTCTTT; CDR3: CASSLKPRGRNTEAFF
V: TRBV11-3; J: TRBJ2-3; D: TRBD2; size: NA; DNA: TGTGCCAGCAGCTTAGCTGGACTAGCGGGAGGTGGAGATACGCAGTATTTT; CDR3: CASSLAGLAGGGDTQYF
V: TRBV3-1/TRBV3-2; J: TRBJ1-2; D: NA; size: NA; DNA: TGTGCCAGCAGCCAAGGGTTAGGGGGAAGCTATGGCTACACCTTC; CDR3: CASSQGLGGSYGYTF
V: TRBV28; J: TRBJ2-7; D: NA; size: NA; DNA: TGTGCCAGCAGTCCCTGGCCTACCTACGAGCAGTACTTC; CDR3: CASSPWPTYEQYF
V: TRBV11-3; J: TRBJ2-2; D: TRBD1; size: NA; DNA: TGTGCCAGCAGCTTAAGGCAGGGGGACACCGGGGAGCTGTTTTTT; CDR3: CASSLRQGDTGELFF
V: TRBV10-3; J: TRBJ1-1; D: TRBD1; size: NA; DNA: TGTGCCATCAGTGAGACTCCCAGGGGGCCCACTGAAGCTTTCTTT; CDR3: CAISETPRGPTEAFF
V: TRBV15; J: TRBJ1-1; D: NA; size: NA; DNA: TGTGCCACCAGCAAGCGGACTGGGGACGCTTTCTTT; CDR3: CATSKRTGDAFF
V: TRBV7-8; J: TRBJ1-1; D: NA; size: NA; DNA: TGTGCCAGCAGCTTATCGACGGTGAACACTGAAGCTTTCTTT; CDR3: CASSLSTVNTEAFF
V: TRBV7-2; J: TRBJ2-3; D: TRBD2; size: NA; DNA: TGTGCCAGCAGCGCCGGGACTACACCTACGCAGTATTTT; CDR3: CASSAGTTPTQYF
V: TRBV11-3; J: TRBJ2-5; D: TRBD2; size: NA; DNA: TGTGCCAGCAGCCCCGGACTAGCGGGAGTTTTGGAGACCCAGTACTTC; CDR3: CASSPGLAGVLETQYF
V: TRBV6-4; J: TRBJ1-5; D: NA; size: NA; DNA: TGTGCCAGCAGTGAAGGCGATACCCAGCCCCAGCATTTT; CDR3: CASSEGDTQPQHF
V: TRBV2; J: TRBJ2-1; D: NA; size: NA; DNA: TGTGCCAGCAAACCATTATACAATGAGCAGTTCTTC; CDR3: CASKPLYNEQFF
V: TRBV7-6; J: TRBJ2-2; D: TRBD1; size: NA; DNA: TGTGCCAGCAGCTTAAAGGACAGGGTGGGGACCGGGGAGCTGTTTTTT; CDR3: CASSLKDRVGTGELFF
V: TRBV7-9; J: TRBJ2-7; D: TRBD1; size: NA; DNA: TGTGCCAGCAGTCCGGGACAGGGGAACTACGAGCAGTACTTC; CDR3: CASSPGQGNYEQYF
V: TRBV2; J: TRBJ1-1; D: TRBD1; size: NA; DNA: TGTGCCAGCAGTGGTCAGGGGGGGAACACTGAAGCTTTCTTT; CDR3: CASSGQGGNTEAFF
V: TRBV6-4; J: TRBJ2-1; D: TRBD2; size: NA; DNA: TGTGCCAGCAGTGACACGGCTAGCGGGTACAATGAGCAGTTCTTC; CDR3: CASSDTASGYNEQFF
V: TRBV6-2/TRBV6-3; J: TRBJ2-1; D: TRBD1; size: NA; DNA: TGTGCCAGCAGTTACGGCGGGACAGGCGGCTACAATGAGCAGTTCTTC; CDR3: CASSYGGTGGYNEQFF
V: TRBV6-1; J: TRBJ1-2; D: TRBD1; size: NA; DNA: TGTGCCAGCAGTGAAGCGTGGGACAGGACCTATGGCTACACCTTC; CDR3: CASSEAWDRTYGYTF
V: TRBV27; J: TRBJ2-5; D: NA; size: NA; DNA: TGTGCCAGCAGTTTATGGGGGGACGGAGGAGAGACCCAGTACTTC; CDR3: CASSLWGDGGETQYF
V: TRBV6-1; J: TRBJ1-2; D: NA; size: NA; DNA: TGTGCCAGCGAGACCAGCAGGGAGCATGGCTACACCTTC; CDR3: CASETSREHGYTF
V: TRBV9; J: TRBJ2-3; D: TRBD1; size: NA; DNA: TGTGCCAGCAGCATGGACAGGACCACAGATACGCAGTATTTT; CDR3: CASSMDRTTDTQYF
V: TRBV4-1; J: TRBJ1-2; D: NA; size: NA; DNA: TGCGCCAGCAGCCAAGATTCAGGGGTGAGGTATGGCTACACCTTC; CDR3: CASSQDSGVRYGYTF
V: TRBV5-1; J: TRBJ1-4; D: TRBD1; size: NA; DNA: TGCGCCAGCAGCTTGGGGACCCGAGGACAGGTCACTGAAAAACTGTTTTTT; CDR3: CASSLGTRGQVTEKLFF
V: TRBV13; J: TRBJ2-1; D: NA; size: NA; DNA: TGTGCCAGCAGCTTAGCGGAAGGATTCTACAATGAGCAGTTCTTC; CDR3: CASSLAEGFYNEQFF
V: TRBV19; J: TRBJ1-2; D: NA; size: few; DNA: TGTGCCAGTAGTATCGGGACATCCTATGGCTACACCTTC; CDR3: CASSIGTSYGYTF
V: TRBV5-6; J: TRBJ1-4; D: NA; size: NA; DNA: TGTGCCAGCAGCTTCCAGGGTCATGAAAAACTGTTTTTT; CDR3: CASSFQGHEKLFF
V: TRBV7-2; J: TRBJ1-4; D: TRBD1; size: NA; DNA: TGTGCCAGCAGCTTAGCGGGACAGGGGGGAAAACTGTTTTTT; CDR3: CASSLAGQGGKLFF
V: TRBV7-2; J: TRBJ2-7; D: TRBD1; size: NA; DNA: TGTGCCAGCAGCACCGAATGGGGACAGGGGGCCTACGAGCAGTACTTC; CDR3: CASSTEWGQGAYEQYF
V: TRBV5-1; J: TRBJ2-3; D: NA; size: NA; DNA: TGCGCCAGCAGCTATACCAGCACAGATACGCAGTATTTT; CDR3: CASSYTSTDTQYF
V: TRBV28; J: TRBJ1-1; D: NA; size: NA; DNA: TGTGCCAGCAGTTTCGGGGGGAACACTGAAGCTTTCTTT; CDR3: CASSFGGNTEAFF
V: TRBV18; J: TRBJ1-2; D: TRBD1; size: NA; DNA: TGTGCCAGCTCACCCCGAGACCGGACAGGCTATGGCTACACCTTC; CDR3: CASSPRDRTGYGYTF
V: TRBV29-1; J: TRBJ2-7; D: TRBD2; size: NA; DNA: TGCAGCGTTAGAAAGACTAGCGGGGGGTACGAGCAGTACTTC; CDR3: CSVRKTSGGYEQYF
V: TRBV19; J: TRBJ2-2; D: TRBD1; size: NA; DNA: TGTGCCAGTAGAGCCGGACAGGGTGGCACCGGGGAGCTGTTTTTT; CDR3: CASRAGQGGTGELFF
V: TRBV10-3; J: TRBJ2-1; D: NA; size: NA; DNA: TGTGCCATCAGTGGAGCGAATGAGCAGTTCTTC; CDR3: CAISGANEQFF
V: TRBV2; J: TRBJ1-5; D: NA; size: NA; DNA: TGTGCCAGCAGTGACGGCTATAGCAATCAGCCCCAGCATTTT; CDR3: CASSDGYSNQPQHF
V: TRBV5-4; J: TRBJ2-5; D: NA; size: once; DNA: TGTGCCAGCAGCATCCAAGAGACCCAGTACTTC; CDR3: CASSIQETQYF
V: TRBV27; J: TRBJ1-5; D: NA; size: NA; DNA: TGTGCCAGTTGGACGGAGGGTAGCAATCAGCCCCAGCATTTT; CDR3: CASWTEGSNQPQHF
V: TRBV15; J: TRBJ1-1; D: NA; size: NA; DNA: TGTGCCACCAGCAGAGATGAGGCATTTACTGAAGCTTTCTTT; CDR3: CATSRDEAFTEAFF
V: TRBV18; J: TRBJ1-1; D: TRBD1; size: NA; DNA: TGTGCCAGCTCACTAGGGACAGGGGGCCCGAACACTGAAGCTTTCTTT; CDR3: CASSLGTGGPNTEAFF
V: TRBV6-6; J: TRBJ1-1; D: NA; size: NA; DNA: TGTGCCAGCAGTTACGACAGGATCATGAACACTGAAGCTTTCTTT; CDR3: CASSYDRIMNTEAFF
V: TRBV9; J: TRBJ2-1; D: TRBD2; size: few; DNA: TGTGCCAGCAGCCCCCAAGCGGGAGTAAGGAATGAGCAGTTCTTC; CDR3: CASSPQAGVRNEQFF
V: TRBV7-2; J: TRBJ1-3; D: NA; size: NA; DNA: TGTGCCAGCAGCTTAGAGGTACTCTCTGGAAACACCATATATTTT; CDR3: CASSLEVLSGNTIYF